The text below deals with one TCR beta chain. Its antigen is undetermined. Autoimmune disease history or systemic immunosuppression was exclusionary. Method: immunoSEQ multiplex PCR; TCRdb's copy keeps in-frame clones and lacks some. The sample has about 77,000 clones, 65% to 90% seen once. The sample belongs to a study of OX40 agonist ivuxolimab in advanced cancers. Across the study: Previous treatment with anti-PD-1, anti-PD-L1 or anti-CTLA-4 therapy was allowed; over 35% had received some. Two cutaneous melanoma patients and one hepatocellular carcinoma patient, three in all, had partial responses.

The length of the CDR3 is 14 residues. The V end lost 4 bases, the J end lost 6 bases, and 14 bases lay between the germline ends. CDR1 and CDR2 from the germline V gene are KGHSH and LQKENI. Whole-study findings and limits: The mean number of expanded clones was higher in CD8+ T cells than in CD4+.

The chain employs TRBV18 and TRBJ2-3, with D unclear. This receptor was obtained from an adult with an advanced solid tumor such as melanoma, head and neck, liver or kidney cancer. Material: CD4+ or CD8+ T cells sorted from blood, obtained in a trial of the OX40 agonist ivuxolimab. The CDR3 bases are TGTGCCAGCTCACTAATCGGGTCGAGGGATACGCAGTATTTT. As protein: CASSLIGSRDTQYF.